This TCR beta chain stems from a study of cytomegalovirus exposure and HLA in healthy donors. The PCR was carried out with 60 Vbeta primers and 13 Jbeta primers. Libraries were prepared by immunoSEQ multiplex PCR; TCRdb keeps only in-frame clonotypes and omits some of them. The sample has fewer than 250,000 clones, approximately 80% seen once; the top ten hold 0.71%. Study-wide results and caveats: Within an earlier analysis, most TCR beta V segments proved productive either about 87% or about 30% of the time.

As for this clone: Its antigen remains unknown.

The material sequenced was PBMCs. This receptor was taken from a boy between 2 and 10 years old in good health and CMV-seronegative.

CDR3 region: CASRLVGEETQYF. DNA for the CDR3: TGTGCAAGTCGCTTAGTAGGGGAAGAGACCCAGTACTTC. The rearrangement links TRBV12-2 to TRBJ2-5; TRBD1 reflects the table's D call only, with no check against the DNA. TRBV12-2 is a pseudogene segment. The CDR3 contains 13 residues.